The next 28 T cell receptor beta chains were all read from a single sample in a study of PD-1 blockade in classical Hodgkin lymphoma. Time point given: cycle 4 day 1 (C4D1), after six to seven weeks of nivolumab. Brentuximab vedotin exposure varied, and every patient relapsed after autologous stem cell transplantation. The protocol was immunoSEQ multiplex PCR, while the TCRdb copy is restricted to in-frame clones and leaves out a portion. The table includes under 130,000 clones, roughly 90% detected once. The sequencing here drew on peripheral blood mononuclear cells (PBMCs), taken before the fourth cycle of nivolumab. Receptor source: a human donor with classical Hodgkin lymphoma.

The chain joins TRBV11-2 to TRBJ2-7, with 8 positions matching TRBD2. Germline CDR1 and CDR2: SGHAT and FQNNGV. V shed 2 bases, J shed 7 bases, and the junction held 13 bases outside the gene matches. The CDR3 consists of 16 residues. Here the CDR3 DNA reads TGTGCCAGCAGCTTAAGGGCGGGAGGCCCCTCGGGGGAGCAGTACTTC. It encodes CASSLRAGGPSGEQYF.

V is TRBV19 and J is TRBJ2-7; tentatively, D is TRBD2 (6 bases). CDR3 size: 16 residues. In germline, CDR1 is LNHDA, CDR2 SQIVND (reference sequence). V was pared by 5 bases and J by 0 bases, with 17 bases between. As DNA, the CDR3 is TGTGCCAGTAGTGAAATCCGGGGGACTGGCTCCTACGAGCAGTACTTC. Translating gives CASSEIRGTGSYEQYF.

This clone was found once. This rearrangement joins TRBV5-1 to TRBJ1-4; 9 positions match TRBD1. The germline V gene has CDR1 SGHRS and CDR2 YFSETQ. This CDR3 region has 14 residues. The V segment lost 1 base and the J segment 15 bases; nucleotides outside the gene matches: 10. Here the CDR3 reads CASSLLGQGQKLFF. The CDR3 DNA sequence: TGCGCCAGCAGCTTGTTGGGACAGGGCCAGAAATTGTTTTTT.

The chain has TRBV2 and TRBJ1-1; no clear D gene. With 2 bases removed from V and 7 bases from J, the gap between germline ends came to 17 bases. The CDR3 loop spans 15 amino acids. CDR1 is SNHLY and CDR2 is FYNNEI in the germline V gene. CDR3 loop: CASSELFRNSFEAFF. The CDR3 coding sequence is TGTGCCAGCAGTGAACTCTTCAGAAACAGTTTTGAAGCTTTCTTT.

The rearrangement links TRBV7-9 to TRBJ2-7, with 7 positions matching TRBD2. Unmatched junction bases numbered 12, after V lost 5 bases and J lost 5 bases. The CDR3 length is 15 residues. Per the germline V gene, CDR1 is SEHNR and CDR2 is FQNEAQ (reference sequence). The CDR3 sequence is CASSPGGGVEDEQYF. The DNA for the CDR3 is TGTGCCAGCAGCCCCGGGGGAGGGGTTGAGGACGAGCAGTACTTC. The full variable domain, completed using reference TRBV7-9 and TRBJ2-7, is DTGVSQNPRHKITKRGQNVTFRCDPISEHNRLYWYRQTLGQGPEFLTYFQNEAQLEKSRLLSDRFSAERPKGSFSTLEIQRTEQGDSAMYLCASSPGGGVEDEQYFGPGTRLTVT.

The chain employs TRBV14 and TRBJ2-3, with D possibly being TRBD2 (6 bases). This CDR3 contains 16 residues. Trimming cost V 4 bases and J 2 bases, with 16 bases left between them. The germline gives CDR1 SGHDN, CDR2 FVKESK. The CDR3 coding sequence is TGTGCCAGCAGCCGTCACCGGGACTCCGACACAGATACGCAGTATTTT. Its translation is CASSRHRDSDTDTQYF.

J is TRBJ2-2 and V is TRBV5-1; D unresolved. Germline CDR1 SGHRS, CDR2 YFSETQ. The V and J ends lost 3 bases and 1 base respectively, with 4 bases between them. The CDR3 sequence is 13 residues long. The CDR3 sequence: CASSSENTGELFF. Written as DNA, the CDR3 is TGCGCCAGCAGCTCAGAGAACACCGGGGAGCTGTTTTTT.

The rearrangement uses TRBV2 and TRBJ2-7; possibly TRBD2 for D (5 bases). Trimming took off 6 bases at V and 4 bases at J, with 16 bases between the two ends. Germline CDR1 is SNHLY and CDR2 is FYNNEI. The CDR3 spans 14 residues. The CDR3 DNA reads as TGTGCCAGCAGCCTCGCCCGGTGGGAGTACGAGCAGTACTTC. Encoded protein: CASSLARWEYEQYF.

The chain joins TRBV29-1 to TRBJ1-2; no clear D. Germline lookup yields CDR1 SQVTM and CDR2 ANQGSEA. This CDR3 has 11 residues. Trimming left V 2 bases short and J 6 bases short, with 7 bases between. CDR3 amino acids: CSVEWVNGYTF. The CDR3 nucleotides read TGCAGCGTTGAATGGGTAAATGGCTACACCTTC.

The chain links TRBV11-2 to TRBJ2-1, with TRBD1 identical over 10 bases. This CDR3 comprises 18 residues. Germline lookup yields CDR1 SGHAT and CDR2 FQNNGV. Trimming cost V 3 bases and J 7 bases; bases outside gene matches: 15. The CDR3 protein is CASSLGFAGQGFVNEQFF. The CDR3, as DNA: TGTGCCAGCAGCTTGGGTTTTGCGGGACAGGGGTTTGTAAATGAGCAGTTCTTC. The variable domain in full, with the rest retrieved from reference TRBV11-2 and TRBJ2-1, is EAGVAQSPRYKIIEKRQSVAFWCNPISGHATLYWYQQILGQGPKLLIQFQNNGVVDDSQLPKDRFSAERLKGVDSTLKIQPAKLEDSAVYLCASSLGFAGQGFVNEQFFGPGTRLTVL.

The chain uses TRBV19 and TRBJ2-3; D gene ambiguous. V was clipped by 5 bases and J by 4 bases, with 10 bases between them. Germline V gene sequence: CDR1 LNHDA, CDR2 SQIVND (reference sequence). This CDR3 comprises 13 residues. This chain's CDR3 is CASSPLPPDTQYF. CDR3 DNA: TGTGCCAGTAGTCCGCTACCCCCAGATACGCAGTATTTT.

The V and J genes are TRBV2 and TRBJ2-7; tentative D call: TRBD2 (6 bases). The CDR3 is 16 amino acids. V dropped 3 bases and J dropped 2 bases, with 17 bases sitting between them. Germline CDR1 is SNHLY and CDR2 is FYNNEI. The CDR3, as DNA: TGTGCCAGCAGTGACCCCATAGCGGCTATAACCTACGAGCAGTACTTC. Translated: CASSDPIAAITYEQYF.

The rearrangement joins TRBV11-2 to TRBJ1-1; 8 nucleotides agree with TRBD1. Unmatched junction bases numbered 8, after V lost 5 bases and J lost 3 bases. Germline assignment: CDR1 SGHAT and CDR2 FQNNGV. This CDR3 is built from 15 residues. This CDR3 reads CASSADRDSYTEAFF. CDR3 bases: TGTGCCAGCAGCGCGGACAGGGACTCGTACACTGAAGCTTTCTTT.

This clone has a handful of counts. The chain carries TRBV5-4 and TRBJ1-4, with TRBD1 as a possible D gene (5 bases). CDR3 length: 13 residues. Germline-derived CDR1 and CDR2 are SGHNT and YYREEE (reference sequence). Trimming removed 2 bases from V and 7 bases from J, with 9 bases in between. For the CDR3, the DNA is TGTGCCAGCAGCTTAGACCAGGGTGAAAAACTGTTTTTT. It yields the protein CASSLDQGEKLFF.

The chain employs TRBV4-1 and TRBJ1-1; D perhaps matches TRBD1 (6 bases). Germline CDR1 is MGHRA and CDR2 is YSYEKL. The CDR3 loop spans 15 amino acids. V lost 5 bases and J 1 base, leaving 14 bases between the germline ends. CDR3 protein: CASSAQQGRNTEAFF. The CDR3 coding sequence is TGCGCCAGCAGCGCCCAACAGGGAAGGAACACTGAAGCTTTCTTT.

The V and J genes are TRBV15 and TRBJ2-3; 8 positions agree with TRBD1. The CDR3 runs 14 residues. Germline CDR1 and CDR2: LNHNV and YYDKDF (reference sequence). V was clipped by 2 bases and J by 6 bases; unmatched bases: 4. In DNA form, the CDR3 reads TGTGCCACCAGCAGACCCGGACAGGGTGATACGCAGTATTTT. It yields the protein CATSRPGQGDTQYF.

This CDR3 reads CSVGTMNTEAFF. CDR3 DNA sequence: TGCAGCGTTGGGACAATGAACACTGAAGCTTTCTTT. The chain uses TRBV29-1 and TRBJ1-1; D possibly corresponds to TRBD1 (5 bases). V was cut by 4 bases and J by 0 bases, with 6 bases left in between. The V gene's germline CDR1 is SQVTM and CDR2 ANQGSEA. The CDR3 is 12 amino acids.

This clone was counted a single time. This sequence joins TRBV7-2 and TRBJ1-1, with 7 nucleotides matching TRBD1. The CDR3 consists of 14 residues. The germline V gene has CDR1 SGHTA and CDR2 FQGNSA. The junction had 9 bases not matched to a gene; V was cut back by 5 bases and J by 6 bases. CDR3 sequence (DNA): TGTGCCAGCAGCGCGAGACAGGGACCACCTGAAGCTTTCTTT. It translates to CASSARQGPPEAFF.

The chain links TRBV28 to TRBJ1-2, with 8 bases that match TRBD1. The CDR3 is 13 residues long. In germline, CDR1 is MDHEN, CDR2 SYDVKM. The CDR3 sequence is CVATGADNYGYTF. The CDR3 DNA sequence: TGTGTCGCGACAGGGGCGGATAACTATGGCTACACCTTC.

This chain uses TRBV28 with TRBJ1-4; TRBD1 might be the D (5 bases). CDR3 length: 16 amino acids. CDR1 is MDHEN, CDR2 SYDVKM, per germline. The germline V and J ends were trimmed by 5 bases and 0 bases, with 13 bases remaining between them. The CDR3 here is CASSIGTLATNEKLFF. In DNA form, the CDR3 reads TGTGCCAGCAGTATCGGGACGTTGGCAACTAATGAAAAACTGTTTTTT.

This clone was picked up a small number of times. The chain uses TRBV7-6 and TRBJ2-7, with 10 bases fitting TRBD2. CDR3 size: 14 residues. The V gene end was trimmed by 5 bases and the J gene end by 3 bases; junction bases not matched to a gene: 4. Germline CDR1 and CDR2: SGHVS and FNYEAQ. The CDR3, as DNA: TGTGCCAGCAGCACTTCTAGCGGGAGCTACGAGCAGTACTTC. It specifies CASSTSSGSYEQYF.

This chain uses TRBV5-4 with TRBJ2-7, with 9 bases lining up with TRBD2. The CDR3 runs to 15 residues. The germline V gene has CDR1 SGHNT and CDR2 YYREEE (reference sequence). The V gene end was trimmed by 5 bases and the J gene end by 3 bases; junction bases not matched to a gene: 9. The CDR3 loop reads CASSPPMREGYEQYF. The CDR3 nucleotides read TGTGCCAGCAGTCCCCCGATGCGGGAGGGCTACGAGCAGTACTTC.

J is TRBJ1-4 and V is TRBV5-4, with D maybe TRBD1 (5 bases). Germline V gene sequence: CDR1 SGHNT, CDR2 YYREEE (reference sequence). The CDR3 extends over 13 amino acids. Trimming shortened V by 0 bases and J by 10 bases, and 10 bases separated the two germline ends. In DNA, the CDR3 is TGTGCCAGCAGCTTGGAGGGGATAACAAAACTGTTTTTT. This encodes CASSLEGITKLFF.

The chain carries TRBV29-1 and TRBJ2-1; 9 nucleotides line up with TRBD2. The CDR3 has 16 amino acids. The ends lost 1 base at V and 6 bases at J; junction bases unmatched: 10. Germline assignment: CDR1 SQVTM and CDR2 ANQGSEA. CDR3 sequence reads: CSVEVASGVLGNEQFF. For the CDR3, the DNA is TGCAGCGTTGAAGTAGCTAGCGGGGTACTGGGCAATGAGCAGTTCTTC.

This clone was counted only a few times. The gene calls are TRBV18 and TRBJ2-6, with D possibly called TRBD1 or TRBD2 (5 bases each). The germline V gene encodes CDR1 KGHSH and CDR2 LQKENI. Trimming took 6 bases from V and 4 from J, leaving 19 bases between them. The CDR3 runs 17 residues. The CDR3 coding sequence is TGTGCCAGCTCGGGTGGGGGAGTGGGAAGAGGGGCCAACGTCCTGACTTTC. Protein sequence: CASSGGGVGRGANVLTF.

The CDR3 nucleotides read TGCGCCAGCAGCCACAAACCAGGGACAGTCTACAATGAGCAGTTCTTC. Translating gives CASSHKPGTVYNEQFF. The V gene is TRBV4-1, the J gene TRBJ2-1; TRBD1 agrees at 7 bases. The germline V gene encodes CDR1 MGHRA and CDR2 YSYEKL. J was trimmed by 3 bases and V by 3 bases; bases with no gene match: 8. The CDR3 is 16 amino acids.

The chain joins TRBV9 to TRBJ1-2, with TRBD1 identical over 8 bases. CDR1 SGDLS and CDR2 YYNGEE come from the germline V gene. The junction had 7 bases not matched to a gene; V was cut back by 4 bases and J by 2 bases. This CDR3 region has 15 residues. CDR3 amino acids: CASSTGQGSNYGYTF. CDR3 bases: TGTGCCAGCAGCACCGGACAGGGCTCAAACTATGGCTACACCTTC.

Only one count was recorded for this clone. V is TRBV7-6 and J is TRBJ2-5; 7 nucleotides agree with TRBD1. The germline V gene encodes CDR1 SGHVS and CDR2 FNYEAQ. The CDR3 runs to 15 residues. The V segment lost 1 base and the J segment 1 base; nucleotides outside the gene matches: 3. This chain's CDR3 is CASSLGTGIQETQYF. CDR3 nucleotides: TGTGCCAGCAGCTTAGGGACAGGCATCCAAGAGACCCAGTACTTC.